This T cell receptor beta chain was recorded in a study of T cells in Graves' hyperthyroidism and ophthalmopathy. On the study more broadly: It was at initial diagnosis, before any treatment, that peripheral blood was collected.

As for this clonotype: One junction end does not reproduce the germline sequence, and a read error may be involved.

Germline values: CDR1 SEHNR, CDR2 FQNEAQ (reference sequence). The CDR3 extends over 13 amino acids. RNA transcripts provided the source from which TCR beta CDR3 regions were amplified. RT-PCR in the first round (using the HTBI primer set) targeted the TCR CDR3. TCRdb independently ran MiXCR on the multiplex PCR reads; one entry per CDR3 protein. This table holds approximately 590,000 distinct CDR3 sequences, 15% to 19% found once. Patients were excluded for uncontrolled infection, other autoimmune disease, pregnancy or lactation. For the diagnoses, clinical symptoms, serum thyroxine and TRAb, thyroid ultrasound and orbital computed tomography were used.

The gene calls are TRBV7-9 and TRBJ2-7; D is perhaps TRBD2 (5 bases). Material for sequencing was blood. This TCR derives from a woman in her twenties or thirties with Graves' hyperthyroidism. The CDR3 is CTSGQTLGYEQYF. For the CDR3, the DNA is TGTACCAGCGGCCAGACACTAGGCTATGAGCAGTACTTC. Looking up the rest from reference TRBV7-9 and TRBJ2-7 gives the full variable domain: DTGVSQNPRHKITKRGQNVTFRCDPISEHNRLYWYRQTLGQGPEFLTYFQNEAQLEKSRLLSDRFSAERPKGSFSTLEIQRTEQGDSAMYLCTSGQTLGYEQYFGPGTRLTVT.